This is a list of T cell receptor beta chains from one sample in a study of blood T cell repertoires in COVID-19. Only in-frame clones appear in the TCRdb table, and some are missing; sequencing was by immunoSEQ multiplex PCR. The sample has more than 130,000 clones, 85% to 90% seen once. Specimen: peripheral blood. These receptors were collected from a man aged 50 or older with active or convalescent COVID-19. Each CDR3 is given with its conserved first and last residue. A D gene is named only where the DNA matches it firmly. A row's size may be missing; if present it is once, few, many or a size class.

CASSQGAGQGLGHEQYF | TGCGCCAGCAGCCAAGGGGCGGGACAGGGTTTGGGGCACGAGCAGTACTTC | TRBD1 | TRBJ2-7 | . | 17 | TRBV4-1
CASSKGLAGAYEQYF | TGTGCCAGCAGTAAGGGACTAGCGGGAGCATACGAGCAGTACTTC | TRBD2 | TRBJ2-7 | . | 15 | TRBV7-2
CASSVEPGGPASYEQYF | TGTGCCAGCAGCGTAGAGCCCGGCGGGCCAGCTTCCTACGAGCAGTACTTC | . | TRBJ2-7 | . | 17 | TRBV9
CASIRLWGSTDTQYF | TGCGCCAGCATAAGACTATGGGGAAGCACAGATACGCAGTATTTT | . | TRBJ2-3 | . | 15 | TRBV5-1
CASSESQVAGANVLTF | TGTGCCAGCAGTGAAAGTCAAGTAGCTGGGGCCAACGTCCTGACTTTC | . | TRBJ2-6 | . | 16 | TRBV2
CASSYGRGSYEQYF | TGTGCCAGCAGTTATGGGCGGGGCTCCTACGAGCAGTACTTC | . | TRBJ2-7 | . | 14 | TRBV6-5
CASSVATGLVGTDTQYF | TGTGCCAGCAGCGTAGCTACGGGACTAGTGGGTACAGATACGCAGTATTTT | TRBD2 | TRBJ2-3 | . | 17 | TRBV9
CASSRQGSSGNTIYF | TGTGCCAGCAGTCGACAGGGAAGCTCTGGAAACACCATATATTTT | TRBD1 | TRBJ1-3 | . | 15 | TRBV27
CASSPRGLYQETQYF | TGTGCCAGCAGCCCACGAGGGCTTTACCAAGAGACCCAGTACTTC | . | TRBJ2-5 | . | 15 | TRBV9
CASSAGQGTYNEQFF | TGTGCCAGCAGCGCTGGACAGGGAACTTACAATGAGCAGTTCTTC | TRBD1 | TRBJ2-1 | . | 15 | TRBV9
CASTFSGLTRCEQYF | TGTGCCAGCACCTTTAGCGGGTTGACTCGGTGCGAGCAGTACTTC | . | TRBJ2-7 | . | 15 | TRBV21-1
CASSPPNRGNSPLHF | TGTGCCAGCTCACCACCGAACAGGGGAAATTCACCCCTCCACTTT | TRBD1 | TRBJ1-6 | few | 15 | TRBV18
CASSVVPLALSYNEQFF | TGTGCCAGCAGCGTAGTTCCCCTAGCGCTTTCCTACAATGAGCAGTTCTTC | . | TRBJ2-1 | . | 17 | TRBV9
CAGAKNTGELFF | TGTGCCGGGGCGAAGAACACCGGGGAGCTGTTTTTT | . | TRBJ2-2 | once | 12 | TRBV7-9
CASSLSTDTQYF | TGTGCCAGCTCCCTTAGCACAGATACGCAGTATTTT | . | TRBJ2-3 | . | 12 | TRBV18
CASSGPGTGQRGASYEQYF | TGTGCCAGCAGCGGACCCGGGACAGGGCAGCGGGGGGCCTCCTACGAGCAGTACTTC | . | TRBJ2-7 | . | 19 | TRBV7-9
CASSADRGRGNEQFF | TGTGCCAGCAGCGCCGACAGGGGGCGAGGGAATGAGCAGTTCTTC | TRBD1 | TRBJ2-1 | once | 15 | TRBV2
CATSRARTSGSQTQYF | TGTGCCACCAGCAGAGCCCGGACTAGCGGGAGTCAGACCCAGTACTTC | TRBD2 | TRBJ2-5 | . | 16 | TRBV15
CASGRGEQYF | TGTGCCAGCGGTCGGGGGGAGCAGTACTTC | . | TRBJ2-7 | . | 10 | TRBV6-5
CASNPRGTSGYEQYF | TGTGCCAGCAACCCCAGGGGGACTAGCGGCTACGAGCAGTACTTC | TRBD2 | TRBJ2-7 | . | 15 | TRBV9
CASSLAAGGEKLFF | TGTGCCAGCAGTTTAGCGGCAGGGGGTGAAAAACTGTTTTTT | TRBD1 | TRBJ1-4 | . | 14 | TRBV28
CASSRGGAPTRNEQFF | TGTGCCAGCAGCCGAGGGGGGGCCCCAACGCGGAATGAGCAGTTCTTC | . | TRBJ2-1 | . | 16 | TRBV7-3
CASSRDSNEKLFF | TGTGCCAGCTCGCGGGACAGTAATGAAAAACTGTTTTTT | TRBD1 | TRBJ1-4 | few | 13 | TRBV18
CASSEVVAGNQPQHF | TGTGCCAGCAGTGAAGTGGTAGCGGGCAATCAGCCCCAGCATTTT | . | TRBJ1-5 | . | 15 | TRBV6-1
CATQLSFIGQRTDTQYF | TGTGCCACCCAACTGAGTTTTATTGGACAGCGCACAGATACGCAGTATTTT | . | TRBJ2-3 | . | 17 | TRBV27
CASSRGPRGTDTQYF | TGTGCCAGCAGCCGTGGCCCGCGGGGCACAGATACGCAGTATTTT | . | TRBJ2-3 | few | 15 | TRBV9
CAWSVGGADTQYF | TGTGCCTGGAGTGTTGGAGGTGCAGATACGCAGTATTTT | . | TRBJ2-3 | . | 13 | TRBV30
CATRDRGLGNQPQHF | TGTGCCACCCGGGACAGGGGGCTTGGCAATCAGCCCCAGCATTTT | TRBD1 | TRBJ1-5 | once | 15 | TRBV15
CASSIWTGENQPQHF | TGTGCCAGTAGTATCTGGACAGGGGAAAATCAGCCCCAGCATTTT | TRBD1 | TRBJ1-5 | many | 15 | TRBV19
CASSRTSLEWEQYF | TGTGCCAGCTCACGAACTTCCTTGGAGTGGGAGCAGTACTTC | . | TRBJ2-7 | few | 14 | TRBV18
CAWRTSGARISYEQYF | TGTGCCTGGCGGACTAGCGGGGCGCGTATCTCCTACGAGCAGTACTTC | TRBD2 | TRBJ2-7 | once | 16 | TRBV30
CASSYTQQGSYGYTF | TGTGCCAGCAGTTACACCCAACAGGGTAGTTATGGCTACACCTTC | . | TRBJ1-2 | . | 15 | TRBV6-5
CASSLFGGSSYEQYF | TGTGCCAGCAGTTTATTTGGCGGGAGCTCCTACGAGCAGTACTTC | TRBD2 | TRBJ2-7 | . | 15 | TRBV28
CASSFTRRSSYEQYF | TGCGCCAGCAGCTTTACGCGGAGGAGCTCCTACGAGCAGTACTTC | . | TRBJ2-7 | . | 15 | TRBV5-1
CSASRGLAGEVAYNEQFF | TGCAGTGCTAGTCGTGGACTAGCGGGAGAGGTAGCCTACAATGAGCAGTTCTTC | TRBD2 | TRBJ2-1 | . | 18 | TRBV20-1
CSASVAERYNEQFF | TGCAGTGCTAGTGTAGCTGAAAGATACAATGAGCAGTTCTTC | . | TRBJ2-1 | . | 14 | TRBV20-1
CSAGRPQHF | TGCAGTGCGGGGCGGCCCCAGCATTTT | . | TRBJ1-5 | . | 9 | TRBV20-1
CASSFQSTNEKLFF | TGTGCCAGCAGTTTCCAGTCAACTAATGAAAAACTGTTTTTT | . | TRBJ1-4 | . | 14 | TRBV27
CASSLTGASDEQYF | TGTGCCAGCAGTCTGACAGGGGCGTCGGACGAGCAGTACTTC | TRBD1 | TRBJ2-7 | . | 14 | TRBV25-1
CASSLVLLTGEEWTNEKLFF | TGCGCCAGCAGCTTGGTCCTATTAACAGGGGAAGAGTGGACTAATGAAAAACTGTTTTTT | TRBD1 | TRBJ1-4 | . | 20 | TRBV5-1